This T cell receptor beta chain was retrieved from a study of yellow fever vaccine responses in identical twins. V dropped 0 bases and J dropped 4 bases, with 13 bases sitting between them. The CDR3 runs to 16 residues. The germline V gene has CDR1 KGHDR and CDR2 SFDVKD. Using its own MiXCR run on the RT-PCR reads, TCRdb lists one record per CDR3 protein. The sample has roughly 4,200 distinct CDR3 sequences, 85% seen once; the top ten hold 2.9%. This receptor was taken from a woman aged 18 to 35 who received the yellow fever vaccine. This chain uses TRBV24-1 with TRBJ2-3; perhaps TRBD2 as D (7 bases). The source material was T cells from blood (PBMCs), unsorted or a sorted subset (not recorded which), sampled before or after yellow fever vaccination (not recorded which). In nucleotides, the CDR3 is TGTGCCACCAGTGATTTGAAGGGGGGGTCAGCAGATACGCAGTATTTT. Protein sequence: CATSDLKGGSADTQYF.